This T cell receptor beta chain was profiled in a study of breast tumors, draining lymph nodes, adjacent tissues. Study-wide points: Tumor TCR diversity was below lymph nodes but above nontumor tissue. The data were judged consistent with most tumor T cells coming from lymph node and expanding in tumor. Tumor T cell lymph node origin was a supported hypothesis, not proven.

Trimming cost V 0 bases and J 6 bases, with 7 bases left between them. This CDR3 has 13 residues. Per the germline V gene, CDR1 is LGHNA and CDR2 is YSLEER. This clonotype was seen repeatedly, ten times or more. Its specificity is not known. Using its own MiXCR run on the multiplex PCR reads, TCRdb lists one record per CDR3 protein. The table shows about 52,000 distinct CDR3 sequences, with around 45% occurring only once. The TCR comes from a female donor with breast cancer. Some clones in this sample may be carry-over from other donors' samples. V and J are TRBV4-3 and TRBJ2-3; D not certain. The sequenced material came from breast tumor tissue. The CDR3, as DNA: TGCGCCAGCAGCCAAGAAAGGACGGATACGCAGTATTTT. Translating it yields CASSQERTDTQYF.